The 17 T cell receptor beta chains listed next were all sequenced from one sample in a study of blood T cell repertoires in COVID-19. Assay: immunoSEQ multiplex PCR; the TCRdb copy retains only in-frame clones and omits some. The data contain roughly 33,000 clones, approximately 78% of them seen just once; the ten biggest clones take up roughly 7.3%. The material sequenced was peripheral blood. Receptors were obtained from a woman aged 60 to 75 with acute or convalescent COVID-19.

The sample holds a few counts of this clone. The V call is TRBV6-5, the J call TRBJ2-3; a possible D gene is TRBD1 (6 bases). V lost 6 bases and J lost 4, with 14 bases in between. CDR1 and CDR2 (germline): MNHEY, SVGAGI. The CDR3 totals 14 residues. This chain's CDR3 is CASSRNRAPDTQYF. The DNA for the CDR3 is TGTGCCAGCAGCCGCAACAGGGCCCCAGATACGCAGTATTTT.

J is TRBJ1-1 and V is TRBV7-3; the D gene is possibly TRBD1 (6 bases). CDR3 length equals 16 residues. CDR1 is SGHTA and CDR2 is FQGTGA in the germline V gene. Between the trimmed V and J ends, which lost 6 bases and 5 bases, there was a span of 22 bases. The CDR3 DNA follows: TGTGCCAGCAGTCGAGGACAGCTAGGGGCGGGTACTGAAGCTTTCTTT. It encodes CASSRGQLGAGTEAFF. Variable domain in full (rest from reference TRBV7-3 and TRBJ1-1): GAGVSQTPSNKVTEKGKYVELRCDPISGHTALYWYRQSLGQGPEFLIYFQGTGAADDSGLPNDRFFAVRPEGSVSTLKIQRTERGDSAVYLCASSRGQLGAGTEAFFGQGTRLTVV.

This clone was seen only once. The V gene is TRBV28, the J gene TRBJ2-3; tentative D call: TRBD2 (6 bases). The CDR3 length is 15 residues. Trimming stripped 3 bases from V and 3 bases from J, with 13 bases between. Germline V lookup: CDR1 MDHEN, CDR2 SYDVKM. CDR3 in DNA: TGTGCCAGCAGTTTCAGCCCCGGGGGTACAGATACGCAGTATTTT. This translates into CASSFSPGGTDTQYF.

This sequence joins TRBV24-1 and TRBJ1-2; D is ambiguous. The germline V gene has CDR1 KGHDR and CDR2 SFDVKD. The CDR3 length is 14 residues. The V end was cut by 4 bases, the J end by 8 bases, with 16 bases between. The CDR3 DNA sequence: TGTGCCACCAGTGACCAGCCAGGAGGAGGAGGCTACACCTTC. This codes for CATSDQPGGGGYTF.

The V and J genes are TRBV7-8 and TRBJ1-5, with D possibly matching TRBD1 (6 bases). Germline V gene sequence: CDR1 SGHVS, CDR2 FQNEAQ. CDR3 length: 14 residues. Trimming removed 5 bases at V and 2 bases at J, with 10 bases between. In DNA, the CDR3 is TGTGCCAGCAGCGAGGCAGGGGGCAATCAGCCCCAGCATTTT. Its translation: CASSEAGGNQPQHF. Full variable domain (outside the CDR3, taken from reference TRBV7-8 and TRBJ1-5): GAGVSQSPRYKVAKRGQDVALRCDPISGHVSLFWYQQALGQGPEFLTYFQNEAQLDKSGLPSDRFFAERPEGSVSTLKIQRTQQEDSAVYLCASSEAGGNQPQHFGDGTRLSIL.

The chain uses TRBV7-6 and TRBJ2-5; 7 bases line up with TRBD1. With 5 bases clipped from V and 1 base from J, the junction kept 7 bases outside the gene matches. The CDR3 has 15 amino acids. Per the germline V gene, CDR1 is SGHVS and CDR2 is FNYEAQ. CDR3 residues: CASSPGQNLQETQYF. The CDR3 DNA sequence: TGTGCCAGCAGCCCGGGACAGAACCTCCAAGAGACCCAGTACTTC.

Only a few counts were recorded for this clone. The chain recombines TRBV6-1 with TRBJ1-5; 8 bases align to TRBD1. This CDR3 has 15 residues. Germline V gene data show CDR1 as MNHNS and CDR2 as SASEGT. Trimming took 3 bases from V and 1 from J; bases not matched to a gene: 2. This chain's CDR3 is CASSDGQGSNQPQHF. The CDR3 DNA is TGTGCCAGCAGTGACGGACAGGGAAGCAATCAGCCCCAGCATTTT.

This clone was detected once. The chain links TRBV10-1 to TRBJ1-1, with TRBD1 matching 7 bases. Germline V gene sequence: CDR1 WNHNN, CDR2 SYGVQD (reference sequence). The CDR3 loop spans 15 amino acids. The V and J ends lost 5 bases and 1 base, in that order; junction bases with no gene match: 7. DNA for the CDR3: TGCGCCAGCAGTCCGAGCCAGGGGGGGAACACTGAAGCTTTCTTT. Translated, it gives CASSPSQGGNTEAFF.

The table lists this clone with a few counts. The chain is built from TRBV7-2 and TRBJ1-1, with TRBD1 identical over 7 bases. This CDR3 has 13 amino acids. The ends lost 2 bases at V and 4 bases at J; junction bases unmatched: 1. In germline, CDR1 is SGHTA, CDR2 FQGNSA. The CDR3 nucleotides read TGTGCCAGCAGCTTATCAGGGGGCACTGAAGCTTTCTTT. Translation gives CASSLSGGTEAFF.

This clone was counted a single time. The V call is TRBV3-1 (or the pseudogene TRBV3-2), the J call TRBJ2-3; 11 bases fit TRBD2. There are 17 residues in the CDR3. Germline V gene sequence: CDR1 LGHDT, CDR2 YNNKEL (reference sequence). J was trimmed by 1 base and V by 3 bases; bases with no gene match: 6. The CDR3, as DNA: TGTGCCAGCAGCCACCTTCTAGCGGGGGGACGCACAGATACGCAGTATTTT. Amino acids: CASSHLLAGGRTDTQYF.

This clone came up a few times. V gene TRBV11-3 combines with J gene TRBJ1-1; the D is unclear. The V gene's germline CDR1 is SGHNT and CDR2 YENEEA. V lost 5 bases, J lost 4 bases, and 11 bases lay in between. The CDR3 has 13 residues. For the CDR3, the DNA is TGTGCCAGCAGCCAGACTCCGGGCACTGAAGCTTTCTTT. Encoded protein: CASSQTPGTEAFF.

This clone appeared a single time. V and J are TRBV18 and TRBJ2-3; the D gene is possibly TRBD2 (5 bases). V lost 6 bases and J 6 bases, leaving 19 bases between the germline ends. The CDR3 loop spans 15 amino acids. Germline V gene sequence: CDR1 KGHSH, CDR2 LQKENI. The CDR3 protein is CASSANEGRWDTQYF. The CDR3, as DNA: TGTGCCAGCTCCGCGAACGAGGGTCGTTGGGATACGCAGTATTTT.

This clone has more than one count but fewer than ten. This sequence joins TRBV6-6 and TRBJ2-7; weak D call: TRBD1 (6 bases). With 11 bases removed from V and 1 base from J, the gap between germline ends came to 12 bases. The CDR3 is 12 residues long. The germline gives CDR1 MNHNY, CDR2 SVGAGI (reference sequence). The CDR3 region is CAGGHSSYEQYF. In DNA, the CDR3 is TGTGCCGGGGGACACTCATCCTACGAGCAGTACTTC.

This chain's CDR3 is CASRGLYGYTF. Here the CDR3 DNA reads TGTGCCAGCAGGGGCCTCTATGGCTACACCTTC. The chain employs TRBV27 and TRBJ1-2; D is uncertain. The germline V and J ends were trimmed by 6 bases and 4 bases, with 6 bases remaining between them. The CDR3 runs to 11 residues. Germline CDR1 reads MNHEY; CDR2 reads SMNVEV (reference sequence).

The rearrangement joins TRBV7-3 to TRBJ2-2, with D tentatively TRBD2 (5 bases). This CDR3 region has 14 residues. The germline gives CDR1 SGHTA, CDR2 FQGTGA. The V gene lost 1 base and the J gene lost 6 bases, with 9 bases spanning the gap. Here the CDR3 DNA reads TGTGCCAGCAGCTTAAGAGGGCGTCCCGGGGAGCTGTTTTTT. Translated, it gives CASSLRGRPGELFF.

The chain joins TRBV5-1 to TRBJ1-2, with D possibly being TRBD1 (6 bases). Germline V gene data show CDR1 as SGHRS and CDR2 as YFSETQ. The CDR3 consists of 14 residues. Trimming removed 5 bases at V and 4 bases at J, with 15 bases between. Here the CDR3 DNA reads TGCGCCAGCAGTCAAAGGGAGACAGGCTATGGCTACACCTTC. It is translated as CASSQRETGYGYTF.

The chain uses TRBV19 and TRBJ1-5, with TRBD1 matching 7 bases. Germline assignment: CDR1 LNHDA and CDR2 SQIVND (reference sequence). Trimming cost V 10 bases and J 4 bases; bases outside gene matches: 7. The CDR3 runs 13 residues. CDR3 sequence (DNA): TGTGCCACCTCAGGGGGGCTGAATCAGCCCCAGCATTTT. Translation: CATSGGLNQPQHF.